The rows below give T cell receptor beta chains drawn from one sample of a study of T cells in localized non-small cell lung cancer. Data came from immunoSEQ multiplex PCR; TCRdb stores just in-frame clones and leaves some out. This table holds approximately 76,000 clones, 80% found once. Sequencing was performed on peripheral blood, taken before any cancer treatment. The source is a female donor of 60 years or more with stage I lung adenocarcinoma. The CDR3 runs from the conserved cysteine through the conserved F or W. The order of the fields is V gene, D gene, clone size, J gene, CDR3 protein, CDR3 DNA. A D gene is named only where the DNA matches it firmly. For some rows the clone size is stated as once, few or many, or as a class when expanded; others skip it.

V: TRBV7-2
D: TRBD1
size: NA
J: TRBJ2-2
CDR3: CASTLQGATGELFF
DNA: TGTGCCAGCACATTACAGGGGGCGACCGGGGAGCTGTTTTTT

V: TRBV7-2
D: TRBD1
size: few
J: TRBJ1-4
CDR3: CASTYGTGLGKLFF
DNA: TGTGCCAGCACGTACGGGACAGGGCTGGGAAAACTGTTTTTT

V: TRBV9
D: TRBD2
size: NA
J: TRBJ2-5
CDR3: CASSVGSSAGEETQYF
DNA: TGTGCCAGCAGCGTAGGGTCCTCAGCGGGAGAAGAGACCCAGTACTTC

V: TRBV19
D: NA
size: NA
J: TRBJ2-1
CDR3: CASSMVGADWGEQFF
DNA: TGTGCCAGTAGTATGGTGGGTGCTGACTGGGGTGAGCAGTTCTTC

V: TRBV20-1
D: NA
size: NA
J: TRBJ2-2
CDR3: CSASDGELFF
DNA: TGCAGTGCTAGTGACGGGGAGCTGTTTTTT

V: TRBV7-9
D: NA
size: once
J: TRBJ2-7
CDR3: CASSSRADSYEQYF
DNA: TGTGCCAGCAGCTCACGGGCGGACTCCTACGAGCAGTACTTC

V: TRBV7-8
D: NA
size: NA
J: TRBJ2-7
CDR3: CASSSPLERHSYEQYF
DNA: TGTGCCAGCAGCTCCCCATTAGAACGGCACTCCTACGAGCAGTACTTC

V: TRBV6-5
D: TRBD1
size: NA
J: TRBJ2-5
CDR3: CASRATGIRWETQYF
DNA: TGTGCCAGCAGGGCGACAGGGATTCGATGGGAGACCCAGTACTTC

V: TRBV4-3
D: NA
size: once
J: TRBJ1-6
CDR3: CASSQDPGVPLHF
DNA: TGCGCCAGCAGCCAAGATCCGGGGGTCCCCCTCCACTTT

V: TRBV28
D: NA
size: NA
J: TRBJ1-5
CDR3: CASSFVGNNQPQHF
DNA: TGTGCCAGCAGTTTTGTCGGGAACAATCAGCCCCAGCATTTT

V: TRBV7-8
D: NA
size: NA
J: TRBJ1-2
CDR3: CASSFGHLQPGRPTLLYGYTF
DNA: TGTGCCAGCAGCTTTGGCCACCTACAACCGGGACGGCCGACTTTACTCTATGGCTACACCTTC

V: TRBV9
D: NA
size: NA
J: TRBJ2-5
CDR3: CASSLGGQETQYF
DNA: TGTGCCAGCAGTTTGGGGGGCCAAGAGACCCAGTACTTC

V: TRBV28
D: NA
size: NA
J: TRBJ1-4
CDR3: CASSQPGRLGGKLFF
DNA: TGTGCCAGCAGTCAACCGGGACGGCTCGGGGGAAAACTGTTTTTT

V: TRBV5-1
D: TRBD1
size: few
J: TRBJ1-2
CDR3: CASSLEPGTANGYTF
DNA: TGCGCCAGCAGCTTGGAGCCCGGGACAGCCAATGGCTACACCTTC

V: TRBV10-3
D: TRBD2
size: NA
J: TRBJ2-1
CDR3: CAISVGTSLFSEQFF
DNA: TGTGCCATCAGCGTTGGGACTAGTCTATTTAGTGAGCAGTTCTTC

V: TRBV28
D: NA
size: NA
J: TRBJ1-1
CDR3: CASSLPGQLTEAFF
DNA: TGTGCCAGCAGTTTACCTGGACAGCTCACTGAAGCTTTCTTT

V: TRBV7-2
D: TRBD2
size: NA
J: TRBJ2-7
CDR3: CASSLRAGYLYEQYF
DNA: TGTGCCAGCAGCTTAAGAGCGGGGTACCTTTACGAGCAGTACTTC

V: TRBV7-9
D: NA
size: few
J: TRBJ1-2
CDR3: CASSSQDYGYTF
DNA: TGTGCCAGCAGCTCCCAGGACTATGGCTACACCTTC

V: TRBV19
D: TRBD1
size: NA
J: TRBJ1-1
CDR3: CASSGRGRREAFF
DNA: TGTGCCAGTAGCGGAAGGGGGCGTAGGGAAGCTTTCTTT

V: TRBV5-4
D: NA
size: NA
J: TRBJ2-5
CDR3: CASSLLGGLETQYF
DNA: TGTGCCAGCAGCTTGTTGGGCGGACTAGAGACCCAGTACTTC

V: TRBV7-2
D: NA
size: NA
J: TRBJ1-4
CDR3: CASSLVGGGVEKLFF
DNA: TGTGCCAGCAGCTTAGTGGGCGGAGGTGTGGAAAAACTGTTTTTT

V: TRBV30
D: TRBD1
size: NA
J: TRBJ1-2
CDR3: CAWSTTGQGNYGYTF
DNA: TGTGCCTGGAGTACCACGGGACAGGGAAACTATGGCTACACCTTC

V: TRBV5-4
D: TRBD1
size: once
J: TRBJ2-7
CDR3: CASSLSPGQGNEQYF
DNA: TGTGCCAGCAGCTTGTCTCCGGGACAGGGCAACGAGCAGTACTTC

V: TRBV6-1
D: NA
size: NA
J: TRBJ2-7
CDR3: CASNRGATYEQYF
DNA: TGTGCCAGCAATAGGGGGGCCACCTACGAGCAGTACTTC

V: TRBV27
D: NA
size: NA
J: TRBJ1-3
CDR3: CASSRGFGNTIYF
DNA: TGTGCCAGCAGCAGGGGATTTGGAAACACCATATATTTT

V: TRBV7-2
D: NA
size: NA
J: TRBJ2-7
CDR3: CASSVSGTESYEQYF
DNA: TGTGCCAGCAGCGTGTCCGGGACTGAATCCTACGAGCAGTACTTC

V: TRBV5-6
D: NA
size: NA
J: TRBJ2-1
CDR3: CASSLGGVNEQFF
DNA: TGTGCCAGCAGCTTGGGAGGGGTCAATGAGCAGTTCTTC

V: TRBV19
D: NA
size: NA
J: TRBJ1-3
CDR3: CASSAHKGSGNTIYF
DNA: TGTGCCAGTAGTGCCCATAAGGGCTCTGGAAACACCATATATTTT

V: TRBV21-1
D: NA
size: NA
J: TRBJ2-7
CDR3: CASSSGLASPPPHEQYF
DNA: TGTGCCAGCTCTTCGGGACTAGCGAGCCCCCCACCGCACGAGCAGTACTTC

V: TRBV5-1
D: TRBD2
size: NA
J: TRBJ2-1
CDR3: CASSSAGLAGFTTYNEQFF
DNA: TGCGCCAGCAGCTCCGCGGGACTAGCGGGCTTCACTACCTACAATGAGCAGTTCTTC

V: TRBV5-1
D: TRBD1
size: NA
J: TRBJ1-1
CDR3: CASSSTGPEAFF
DNA: TGCGCCAGCAGCTCGACAGGGCCTGAAGCTTTCTTT

V: TRBV6-5
D: NA
size: medium-sized
J: TRBJ1-2
CDR3: CASSYSPYRHYGYTF
DNA: TGTGCCAGCAGTTACTCGCCTTATCGACACTATGGCTACACCTTC

V: TRBV9
D: NA
size: NA
J: TRBJ2-7
CDR3: CASSVSLGPNYEQYF
DNA: TGTGCCAGCAGCGTAAGCCTGGGCCCAAACTACGAGCAGTACTTC

V: TRBV29-1
D: TRBD2
size: NA
J: TRBJ2-3
CDR3: CSGGSGSGSDTQYF
DNA: TGCAGCGGTGGGAGCGGGAGTGGATCAGATACGCAGTATTTT

V: TRBV5-1
D: NA
size: NA
J: TRBJ2-2
CDR3: CASSLDGGSGELFF
DNA: TGCGCCAGCAGCTTGGATGGGGGATCCGGGGAGCTGTTTTTT

V: TRBV25-1
D: NA
size: NA
J: TRBJ2-5
CDR3: CASSEGLVGYQETQYF
DNA: TGTGCCAGCAGTGAGGGGCTCGTGGGGTACCAAGAGACCCAGTACTTC

V: TRBV11-3
D: NA
size: NA
J: TRBJ2-7
CDR3: CASSPGHGVYEQYF
DNA: TGTGCCAGCAGCCCGGGACACGGGGTTTACGAGCAGTACTTC

V: TRBV5-1
D: NA
size: NA
J: TRBJ2-7
CDR3: CASSLGGQNGYEQYF
DNA: TGCGCCAGCAGCTTGGGTGGGCAGAACGGCTACGAGCAGTACTTC

V: TRBV2
D: TRBD1
size: NA
J: TRBJ1-4
CDR3: CASRGTGGASREKLFF
DNA: TGTGCCAGCAGGGGGACAGGGGGCGCGAGTAGGGAAAAACTGTTTTTT